Listed here is a single T cell receptor (beta chain). The specificity of this receptor is unknown. No qualities accompany the bases; no much larger clone lies one base away. TCRbeta CDR3 regions were amplified from genomic DNA by means of the immunoSEQ Assay, a bias-controlled multiplex PCR. From the authors' description of their analysis: The number of nucleated cells in each sample was estimated by amplification of reference gene primers within the assay. To quantify the absolute abundance of each unique TCRbeta CDR3 rearrangement, sequence reads were collapsed and filtered. For each sample, productive Simpson clonality was calculated by taking the square root of Simpson's diversity index across productive rearrangements. TCRdb took over this immuneACCESS table, retaining in-frame rearrangements with V and J assigned. Such tables are incomplete; in checked studies, under half of the missing clones stem from an unresolved V gene, and the remainder is unexplained. V and J calls and clone size are those listed in that table; D and trimming were worked out from the DNA. This sample lists hundreds of thousands of clones; approximately 85% were detected once. The ten largest clones add up to 10% to 15% of the sample.

Its CDR3 holds 16 amino acids, cysteine through phenylalanine. The CDR3 DNA has 48 bases and is translated from base 1. The data belong to a study of blood T cell repertoires in COVID-19 (TCRdb year 2020). Broadly, across the study: The collaborator samples originated in the United States, Italy and Spain and spanned the acute and convalescent phases of COVID-19. The prospective study material was composed of cDNA or gDNA derived from T cells, B-cell-depleted T cells, or PBMCs. The dataset comprised deeply sampled blood TCRbeta repertoires from subjects exposed to, actively infected with, or recovered from COVID-19. The repertoires were released in a freely available public database meant as a resource for research on the immune response to SARS-CoV-2. Samples were obtained from the ongoing ImmuneRACE study (first 160 participants) and from over a thousand subjects provided by 6 global collaborators. Sample metadata almost always included a de-identified subject ID, COVID-19 status, age in years and sex. Where available, HLA class I and class II types were obtained from metadata supplied by the sample provider rather than from assay-based typing. Results the study describes overall, beyond this receptor: How much clinical and demographic metadata was included differed by source and by participant, and the metadata was provided uncurated.

Collaborating institutions collected whole blood in K2EDTA tubes following their own protocols. For TCRbeta analysis, collaborators shipped samples in one of three forms: frozen whole blood, isolated PBMCs, or DNA extracted from either of those sample types. The sample comprised peripheral blood. This clonotype was obtained from a human donor in a cohort sampled during active COVID-19. The chain is made from TRBV21-1 and TRBJ2-4; the table assigns TRBD1, which was not confirmed against the DNA. TRBV21-1 is labeled a pseudogene. The CDR3 reads as follows: CASSRTGPLAKNIQYF. The base sequence is TGTGCCAGCAGCAGGACAGGGCCTCTAGCCAAAAACATTCAGTACTTC.